This TCR beta chain was captured in a study of a mutant IDH1 vaccine in newly diagnosed glioma. Across the whole study: Patients were pretreated with radiotherapy, temozolomide, or both, mostly both. Study-level results: Changes to the top peripheral T cell clonotypes appeared unrelated to pseudoprogression.

This clone was counted a single time. Antigen: not known. Sequenced by immunoSEQ multiplex PCR; TCRdb stores in-frame clones only, minus some. The repertoire consists of tens of thousands of clones, with 83% occurring once and the leading ten covering 6% to 9.5%. The length of the CDR3 is 14 residues. CDR1 is MNHEY and CDR2 is SVGAGI in the germline V gene. The ends lost 4 bases at V and 4 bases at J; junction bases unmatched: 4. Noted time point: baseline, week 1 (first vaccination visit). Stated treatment: pre-vaccination baseline after standard-of-care therapy. Each astrocytoma in the donors was new, WHO grade 3 or 4, IDH1-mutant and ATRX-lost.

The clonotype originates from a woman aged 45-65 years with glioma. The chain employs TRBV6-5 and TRBJ2-1; 7 bases are a match to TRBD1. The material sequenced was PBMCs, taken from a glioma patient treated with radiotherapy, temozolomide or both. As DNA, the CDR3 is TGTGCCAGCAGTTCCACGACAGGGTACAATGAGCAGTTCTTC. Amino acid sequence: CASSSTTGYNEQFF.